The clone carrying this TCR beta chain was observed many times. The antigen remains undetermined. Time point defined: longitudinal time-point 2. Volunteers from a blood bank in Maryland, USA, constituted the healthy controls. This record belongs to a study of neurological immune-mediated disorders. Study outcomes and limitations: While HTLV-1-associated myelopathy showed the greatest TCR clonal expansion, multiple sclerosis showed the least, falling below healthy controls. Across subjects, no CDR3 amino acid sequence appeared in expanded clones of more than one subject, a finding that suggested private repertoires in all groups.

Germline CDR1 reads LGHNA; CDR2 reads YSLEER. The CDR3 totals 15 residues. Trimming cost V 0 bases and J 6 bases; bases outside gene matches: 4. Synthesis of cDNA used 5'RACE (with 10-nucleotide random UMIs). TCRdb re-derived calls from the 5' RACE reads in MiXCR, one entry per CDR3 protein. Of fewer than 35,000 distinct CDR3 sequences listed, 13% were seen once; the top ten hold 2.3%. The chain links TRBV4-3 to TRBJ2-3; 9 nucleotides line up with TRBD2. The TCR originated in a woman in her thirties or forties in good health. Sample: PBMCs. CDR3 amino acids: CASSQDLRGGDTQYF. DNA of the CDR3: TGCGCCAGCAGCCAAGATCTGCGGGGGGGGGATACGCAGTATTTT.